Listed here is a single TCR beta chain. V was pared by 4 bases and J by 8 bases, with 30 bases between. Looked up from germline, CDR1 is LGHNA and CDR2 is YNFKEQ. This CDR3 comprises 18 residues. The entry originates in a study of blood T cell repertoires in COVID-19. Here immunoSEQ multiplex PCR was the method, and the copy in TCRdb shows in-frame clones only, minus some. The sample carries nearly 200,000 clones, approximately 80% recorded once. V gene TRBV4-2 combines with J gene TRBJ2-7, with D tentatively TRBD1 (6 bases). The material sequenced was peripheral blood. This receptor was taken from a human donor in a cohort sampled during active COVID-19. In DNA, the CDR3 is TGTGCCAGCAGCCCATACGTCGCCCTTACAGGGCCCATTATAAAGCAGTACTTC. This translates into CASSPYVALTGPIIKQYF.